The 2 T cell receptor beta chains listed next were all sequenced from one sample in a study of T-cell reconstitution after alpha-beta-depleted transplantation in children (dated by TCRdb to 2015 to 2016). Libraries were prepared through PCR. The instrument given in TCRdb is Illumina HiSeq 2500. TCR libraries were prepared with molecular barcoding, using unique molecular identifiers to normalize TCRbeta repertoire quantification. TCRdb redid the processing of the public reads, applying fastp at Q25 and MiXCR, and retained in-frame beta chains. Rows matching on CDR3 protein sequence are summarized as one entry with the most common DNA and genes. The sample contains 90,000 to 100,000 distinct CDR3 sequences, 20% to 30% of them found a single time. Of the sample, 20% to 25% falls within the top ten clones. Sample treatment or condition, as interpreted from the label and publication: allogeneic hematopoietic cell transplantation with graft depleted of TCRalphabeta T cells and CD19 B cells.

Sequenced here: PBMCs, sampled before TCRalphabeta/CD19-depleted stem cell transplant. These receptors were collected from a boy aged 2-15 years with acute lymphoblastic leukemia, due to receive a stem cell transplant.

The rearrangement uses TRBV12-3 or TRBV12-4 and TRBJ1-1; D is undetermined. V was cut by 1 base and J by 4 bases, with 13 bases left in between. This CDR3 is built from 15 residues. CDR3 bases: TGTGCCAGCAGTTTAGGGTTGGCTAAAACCACTGAAGCTTTCTTT. This sequence encodes CASSLGLAKTTEAFF.

The chain combines TRBV9 with TRBJ2-5; 10 nucleotides agree with TRBD2. Trimming took 4 bases from V and 1 from J; bases not matched to a gene: 7. Per the germline V gene, CDR1 is SGDLS and CDR2 is YYNGEE. The CDR3 is 16 amino acids. CDR3 sequence (DNA): TGTGCCAGCAGCAGGACTAGCGGAGGGCTCCAAGAGACCCAGTACTTC. Translating it yields CASSRTSGGLQETQYF.